This TCR beta chain was found in a study of blood T cell repertoires in COVID-19. Measured with immunoSEQ multiplex PCR; TCRdb has only the in-frame clones, and not every one. The repertoire consists of 90,000 to 120,000 clones, with more than 70% occurring once and the leading ten covering 4.3%. The TCR comes from a man in his sixties or seventies with acute or convalescent COVID-19. The sample comprised peripheral blood.

CDR3 bases: TGTGCCATCAGTGAAGGGACTAGCGGAAAAGAGACCCAGTACTTC. Translating gives CAISEGTSGKETQYF. This chain joins TRBV10-3 and TRBJ2-5; 11 nucleotides align to TRBD2. V lost 3 bases, J lost 3 bases, and 3 bases stayed unmatched. CDR1 and CDR2 (germline): ENHRY, SYGVKD. CDR3 length: 15 amino acids.